This T cell receptor (beta chain) was documented in a study of T cells after yellow fever vaccination. Study-level background: Fractions low in cell number were prepared with SMART-Seq v4 Ultra Low Input.

Overall study results and limits: Compared with primary, the secondary response was weaker and peaked at day 5, not 15. Overlap between CD4 and CD8 compartments was detected for a small share of clonotypes. Contaminants from the bulk population, in the form of abundant clonotypes, could be found in FACS-sorted repertoires.

MiXCR, run by TCRdb on the 5' RACE reads, gives a single entry per CDR3 protein. This table has some 300,000 distinct CDR3 sequences, about 10% appearing once. This clonotype was observed at least ten times. Its antigen is undetermined. CDR1 is LNHDA and CDR2 is SQIVND in the germline V gene (reference sequence). This CDR3 has 15 amino acids. Trimming took 5 bases from V and 2 from J, leaving 15 bases between them. V and J are TRBV19 and TRBJ2-5; tentatively, D is TRBD2 (7 bases). The sequences come from CD4+ T cells sorted from PBMCs, collected 5 days after the yellow fever booster vaccination. The TCR was taken from a man aged 18-30 years who received the YFV17D yellow fever vaccine. The CDR3 bases are TGTGCCAGTAGTCGGCTTGCGGGGGCTCAAGAGACCCAGTACTTC. Translating gives CASSRLAGAQETQYF.